The 13 T cell receptor beta chains in this list originate from one sample, sequenced in a study of CXCR3-negative and CXCR3-positive naive CD8 T cells. Findings and limits, study-wide: TRB CDR3s of CXCR3-positive naive cells were more hydrophobic than those of CXCR3-negative naive cells.

Antigens for these TCRs are unknown. UMI-labeled 5' RACE TRB cDNA libraries were prepared from the cells. With the 5' RACE reads reprocessed, TCRdb shows one record per CDR3 protein and no DNA. Recorded for this sample: under 85,000 distinct CDR3 sequences. The source material was naive CXCR3+ CD8+ T cells from blood. Documented subset: CD45RO-CCR7+CD27+CD95- naive CD8+ T cells expressing CXCR3 (TNR3+). All receptors derive from a human donor in good health. Some clones in this sample may be carry-over from other donors' samples.

This chain connects TRBV7-9 to TRBJ2-7; TCRdb selects TRBD1, and the lack of DNA leaves this call unchecked. The germline CDR1 and CDR2 sequences are SEHNR and FQNEAQ (reference sequence). This CDR3 region has 14 residues. The CDR3 sequence: CASSLVGVFDEQYF.

The chain uses TRBV21-1 and TRBJ2-1; TCRdb selects TRBD1, and the lack of DNA leaves this call unchecked. TRBV21-1 is shown as a pseudogene. This CDR3 spans 14 amino acids. The CDR3 spells CARSRDRGHNEQFF.

The chain is built from TRBV20-1 and TRBJ2-5; the TRBD2 assignment by TCRdb is unverifiable without DNA. The CDR3 contains 18 residues. The V gene's germline CDR1 is DFQATT and CDR2 SNEGSKA (reference sequence). CDR3 amino acids: CSAPTVAGGPRFQETQYF.

The rearrangement joins TRBV5-1 to TRBJ2-2; the D call of TRBD1 rests on TCRdb alone, since no DNA is present to check it. Germline values: CDR1 SGHRS, CDR2 YFSETQ. The CDR3 runs 15 residues. The CDR3 sequence: CASSLVQGAAGELFF.

The chain employs TRBV27 and TRBJ2-1; TCRdb outputs TRBD1, but without DNA this stays unchecked. Germline V gene lookup returns CDR1 MNHEY and CDR2 SMNVEV (reference sequence). This CDR3 region has 15 residues. Here the CDR3 reads CASSLSSRGDNEQFF.

V and J are TRBV20-1 and TRBJ2-7; lacking DNA, the TRBD2 call made by TCRdb goes unchecked. The CDR3 loop spans 13 amino acids. Germline V CDR1 and CDR2: DFQATT, SNEGSKA (reference sequence). The CDR3 spells CSARVATEWEQYF.

The chain employs TRBV11-3 and TRBJ2-1; TCRdb names TRBD1, which stays unverified in the absence of DNA. Germline CDR1 and CDR2: SGHNT and YENEEA. CDR3 length: 15 residues. The CDR3 here is CASSHRDGLFNEQFF.

This chain connects TRBV6-5 to TRBJ2-7; TCRdb calls TRBD1, which cannot be checked without DNA. The CDR3 contains 14 residues. Germline assignment: CDR1 MNHEY and CDR2 SVGAGI. The CDR3 loop reads CASSYNGGAYEQYF.

The chain joins TRBV9 to TRBJ2-3; the TRBD1 assignment by TCRdb is unverifiable without DNA. Germline CDR1 SGDLS, CDR2 YYNGEE. The length of the CDR3 is 15 residues. CDR3 region: CASSVGDGSTDTQYF. Full variable domain (outside the CDR3, taken from reference TRBV9 and TRBJ2-3): DSGVTQTPKHLITATGQRVTLRCSPRSGDLSVYWYQQSLDQGLQFLIQYYNGEERAKGNILERFSAQQFPDLHSELNLSSLELGDSALYFCASSVGDGSTDTQYFGPGTRLTVL.

The chain employs TRBV6-6 and TRBJ2-1. CDR1 and CDR2 from the germline V gene are MNHNY and SVGAGI (reference sequence). This CDR3 region has 12 residues. The CDR3 here is CASSYGNNEQFF.

This sequence joins TRBV23-1 and TRBJ2-7; as DNA is missing, the TRBD2 call by TCRdb cannot be tested. TRBV23-1 is identified as an open reading frame with a role that is uncertain. The CDR3 extends over 18 amino acids. The CDR3 loop is CASSLWDLGIRSSYEQYF.

This sequence joins TRBV7-9 and TRBJ2-7; TCRdb outputs TRBD2, but without DNA this stays unchecked. Germline CDR1 and CDR2: SEHNR and FQNEAQ (reference sequence). This CDR3 region has 16 residues. This CDR3 is CASSSTRTSGDYEQYF. The full variable domain, with the rest looked up from reference TRBV7-9 and TRBJ2-7, is DTGVSQNPRHKITKRGQNVTFRCDPISEHNRLYWYRQTLGQGPEFLTYFQNEAQLEKSRLLSDRFSAERPKGSFSTLEIQRTEQGDSAMYLCASSSTRTSGDYEQYFGPGTRLTVT.

The CDR3 region is CASSASARRYEQYF. The chain carries TRBV6-2 or TRBV6-3 and TRBJ2-7. The CDR3 has 14 amino acids. The germline CDR1 and CDR2 sequences are MNHEY and SVGEGT.